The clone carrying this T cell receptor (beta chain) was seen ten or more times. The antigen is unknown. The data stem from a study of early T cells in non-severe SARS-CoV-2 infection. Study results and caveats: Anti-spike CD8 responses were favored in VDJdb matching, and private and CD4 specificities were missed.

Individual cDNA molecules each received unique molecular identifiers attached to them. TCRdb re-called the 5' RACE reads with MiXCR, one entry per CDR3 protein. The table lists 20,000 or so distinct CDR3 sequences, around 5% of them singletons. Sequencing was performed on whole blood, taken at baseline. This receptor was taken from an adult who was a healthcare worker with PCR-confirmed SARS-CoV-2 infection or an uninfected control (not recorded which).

The DNA of the CDR3 is TGTGCCAGCAGTCAGACAGGGGGCGCCTTATATGGCTACACCTTC. Translating gives CASSQTGGALYGYTF. V usage is TRBV6-6 and J usage is TRBJ1-2; 10 positions agree with TRBD1. The CDR3 consists of 15 residues. Germline CDR1 is MNHNY and CDR2 is SVGAGI (reference sequence). V was clipped by 5 bases and J by 5 bases; unmatched bases: 8.